The 17 T cell receptor beta chains presented below share a single source sample, sequenced in a study of shared clonotypes between healthy human individuals. The method was immunoSEQ multiplex PCR; TCRdb's version includes in-frame clones alone and lacks a portion of them. In the table there are a few million clones, around 95% of which are singletons. The sequenced material came from naive CD4+ T cells sorted from blood. Subset reported: CD45RA+ positively selected. These receptors were collected from a man between 18 and 29 years old in good health.

The V and J genes are TRBV27 and TRBJ1-5; 7 nucleotides line up with TRBD1. The CDR3 is made up of 13 amino acids. Germline CDR1 and CDR2: MNHEY and SMNVEV (reference sequence). Trimming removed 7 bases from V and 4 bases from J; junction bases left unmatched: 4. The chain's CDR3 is CASIKDRNQPQHF. In DNA form, the CDR3 reads TGTGCCAGCATCAAGGACAGGAATCAGCCCCAGCATTTT.

The rearrangement links TRBV18 to TRBJ2-1; 9 bases are shared with TRBD2. The ends lost 0 bases at V and 9 bases at J; junction bases unmatched: 9. Germline loops: CDR1 KGHSH, CDR2 LQKENI. This CDR3 comprises 16 residues. CDR3 in amino acids: CASSPPVAGGRTEQFF. Here the CDR3 DNA reads TGTGCCAGCTCACCACCTGTGGCGGGGGGGCGAACTGAGCAGTTCTTC. The full variable domain, in which reference TRBV18 and TRBJ2-1 provide the parts outside the CDR3, is NAGVMQNPRHLVRRRGQEARLRCSPMKGHSHVYWYRQLPEEGLKFMVYLQKENIIDESGMPKERFSAEFPKEGPSILRIQQVVRGDSAAYFCASSPPVAGGRTEQFFGPGTRLTVL.

The chain links TRBV7-2 to TRBJ2-7; a possible D gene is TRBD1 (5 bases). V was cut by 0 bases and J by 2 bases, with 8 bases left in between. The CDR3 contains 14 residues. The germline CDR1 and CDR2 sequences are SGHTA and FQGNSA. The CDR3 loop reads CASSLAPRAYEQYF. The CDR3 DNA follows: TGTGCCAGCAGCTTAGCGCCCAGGGCCTACGAGCAGTACTTC.

Turning to this clone: Other DNA sequences in this specimen translate into the identical CDR3. CDR3 in amino acids: CASSPSAYNEQFF. DNA of the CDR3: TGTGCCAGCTCACCATCCGCGTACAATGAGCAGTTCTTC. This rearrangement joins TRBV18 to TRBJ2-1; unclear D gene. There are 13 residues in the CDR3. V lost 2 bases and J lost 4, with 6 bases in between. CDR1 is KGHSH, CDR2 LQKENI, per germline.

J is TRBJ1-5 and V is TRBV20-1, with a weak D call TRBD1 (6 bases). In germline, CDR1 is DFQATT, CDR2 SNEGSKA (reference sequence). Deletions cut 7 bases from V and 12 bases from J, with 10 bases between. The CDR3 has 9 residues. The CDR3 here is CSEGGNQHF. In DNA, the CDR3 is TGCAGTGAAGGGGGAAACCAGCATTTT.

This clone was counted a single time. This sequence joins TRBV18 and TRBJ1-3; unclear D gene. Germline V lookup: CDR1 KGHSH, CDR2 LQKENI. The V gene lost 3 bases and the J gene lost 2 bases, with 14 bases spanning the gap. The CDR3 length is 16 residues. CDR3 nucleotides: TGTGCCAGCTCACCCTTTGACACGACCGCTGGAAACACCATATATTTT. Translated: CASSPFDTTAGNTIYF.

J is TRBJ1-2 and V is TRBV10-3, with TRBD1 matching 8 bases. CDR1 and CDR2 from the germline V gene are ENHRY and SYGVKD. This CDR3 has 16 residues. V shed 4 bases, J shed 1 base, and the junction held 8 bases outside the gene matches. CDR3 nucleotides: TGTGCCATCAGTGGGACAGGGAGAATGATTAACTATGGCTACACCTTC. Its protein is CAISGTGRMINYGYTF.

This chain links TRBV6-5 with TRBJ1-4; D possibly corresponds to TRBD1 (6 bases). Germline V lookup: CDR1 MNHEY, CDR2 SVGAGI. V lost 10 bases and J 4 bases, leaving 13 bases between the germline ends. The CDR3 spans 13 residues. The CDR3, as DNA: TGTGCCACCCGACAGGACCTTAATGAAAAACTGTTTTTT. It codes for CATRQDLNEKLFF.

The chain recombines TRBV6-6 with TRBJ2-2; possibly TRBD1 or TRBD2 for D (5 bases each). This CDR3 is built from 15 residues. CDR1 MNHNY and CDR2 SVGAGI come from the germline V gene (reference sequence). Trimming pared 8 bases from V and 5 bases from J, leaving 18 bases between. As DNA, the CDR3 is TGTGCCAGCGGGGGTGCGGTAGCAAGGACCGGGGAGCTGTTTTTT. This translates into CASGGAVARTGELFF.

CDR3 sequence reads: CASSINARSYEQYF. The CDR3 coding sequence is TGTGCCAGCAGTATAAACGCCCGGTCCTACGAGCAGTACTTC. The chain uses TRBV2 and TRBJ2-7; D gene unclear. The ends were cut back, 5 bases at V and 1 base at J, with 12 bases in the middle. CDR1 is SNHLY and CDR2 is FYNNEI in the germline V gene. The CDR3 covers 14 residues.

Concerning this clone: Different DNA sequences within this sample yield the same CDR3. V is TRBV7-9 and J is TRBJ2-5; TRBD1 aligns across 10 bases. V lost 5 bases, J lost 2 bases, and 2 bases stayed unmatched. The CDR3 totals 14 residues. From germline, CDR1 is SEHNR and CDR2 FQNEAQ (reference sequence). The CDR3 sequence is CASSRDRGQETQYF. CDR3 sequence (DNA): TGTGCCAGCAGCCGGGACAGGGGTCAAGAGACCCAGTACTTC.

The genes are TRBV19 and TRBJ2-7; D is unclear. There are 12 residues in the CDR3. V was cut by 6 bases and J by 0 bases, with 6 bases left in between. The germline CDR1 and CDR2 sequences are LNHDA and SQIVND (reference sequence). The CDR3 region is CASRSSSYEQYF. The CDR3 DNA is TGTGCCAGTAGAAGTAGCTCCTACGAGCAGTACTTC.

The rearrangement links TRBV11-2 to TRBJ1-1, with 7 bases matching TRBD1. This CDR3 contains 13 residues. Germline lookup yields CDR1 SGHAT and CDR2 FQNNGV. V dropped 6 bases and J dropped 5; count of bases not matched to a gene: 6. This chain's CDR3 is CASRNRGFTEAFF. In nucleotides, the CDR3 is TGTGCCAGCAGGAACAGGGGTTTTACTGAAGCTTTCTTT.

The chain has TRBV6-1 and TRBJ1-4, with D unresolved. Trimming left V 7 bases short and J 8 bases short, with 17 bases between. In germline, CDR1 is MNHNS, CDR2 SASEGT. The CDR3 contains 14 residues. DNA for the CDR3: TGTGCCAGCAAGGTCCGGAGGTCCCAAGAAAAACTGTTTTTT. Amino acids: CASKVRRSQEKLFF.

J is TRBJ1-2 and V is TRBV10-3; TRBD1 might be the D (5 bases). Germline V lookup: CDR1 ENHRY, CDR2 SYGVKD. V lost 6 bases and J lost 8, with 25 bases in between. This CDR3 spans 16 amino acids. In DNA, the CDR3 is TGTGCCATCAGCGATTTTCTAGCGGGAGACAGAGGCGGCTACACCTTC. Encoded protein: CAISDFLAGDRGGYTF.

This chain joins TRBV10-3 and TRBJ2-2; possible D gene TRBD2, 6 bases. Germline V gene sequence: CDR1 ENHRY, CDR2 SYGVKD. The CDR3 contains 13 residues. V lost 6 bases and J 5 bases, leaving 10 bases between the germline ends. The CDR3 nucleotides read TGTGCCATCAGAATACTAGCTACCGGGGAGCTGTTTTTT. It codes for CAIRILATGELFF.

The J gene is TRBJ2-2, the V gene TRBV28; D remains ambiguous. The CDR3 loop spans 16 amino acids. V shed 5 bases and J shed 0 bases, with 13 bases lying between them. CDR1 and CDR2 (germline): MDHEN, SYDVKM. CDR3 bases: TGTGCCAGCAGTCTTGTAACCCTCCCGAACACCGGGGAGCTGTTTTTT. Its protein is CASSLVTLPNTGELFF.